A selection of T cell receptor beta chains follows, all from one sample in a study of chronic HIV infection and antiretroviral therapy. A single record per CDR3 protein comes from TCRdb applying MiXCR to the 5' RACE reads. The sample gives 40,000 or so distinct CDR3 sequences, about 8.9% of which show up once; under 3.5% is in the top ten. The sample taken for sequencing was peripheral blood. Receptors originate from an adult who had HIV and had not received antiretroviral therapy, or was an uninfected healthy control (not recorded which). The CDR3 runs from the conserved cysteine through the conserved F or W. Fields, in order: clone size, D gene, J gene, V gene, CDR3 protein, CDR3 DNA. A D gene is named only where the DNA matches it firmly. Clone size, where shown, is once, few, many, or a class for clones that have expanded.

many | TRBD2 | TRBJ2-3 | TRBV29-1 | CSVPGLAGVTDTQYF | TGCAGCGTACCCGGACTAGCGGGAGTTACAGATACGCAGTATTTT
few | - | TRBJ1-1 | TRBV28 | CASIVGPNTETFF | TGTGCCAGCATCGTCGGCCCGAACACTGAAACTTTCTTT
- | TRBD2 | TRBJ2-5 | TRBV28 | CASSLIVAGGTGTQYF | TGTGCCAGCAGTTTAATCGTAGCGGGAGGAACAGGGACCCAGTACTTC
- | - | TRBJ2-3 | TRBV23-1 | CASSICRRGDTDTQYF | TGCGCCAGCTCTATCTGCCGCAGGGGTGACACAGATACGCAGTATTTT
many | TRBD1 | TRBJ2-3 | TRBV2 | CASSRQGQGAADTQYF | TGTGCCAGCAGCCGCCAGGGACAGGGGGCGGCAGATACGCAGTATTTT
many | TRBD2 | TRBJ2-1 | TRBV28 | CASSLTSGNNEQFF | TGTGCCAGCAGTTTAACTAGCGGGAACAATGAGCAGTTCTTC
many | - | TRBJ2-3 | TRBV20-1 | CSARVIAGQKTDTQYF | TGCAGTGCTAGAGTGATTGCGGGACAGAAAACAGATACGCAGTATTTT
few | TRBD2 | TRBJ2-3 | TRBV12-3/TRBV12-4 | CASSQAGGADTQYF | TGTGCCAGCAGTCAAGCGGGAGGGGCAGATACGCAGTATTTT
few | - | TRBJ1-2 | TRBV29-1 | CSVVSQGWYGYTF | TGCAGCGTTGTATCCCAAGGGTGGTATGGCTACACCTTC
few | TRBD2 | TRBJ2-3 | TRBV28 | CASSPMGGYTDTQYF | TGTGCCAGCAGTCCGATGGGGGGGTACACAGATACGCAGTATTTT
few | TRBD2 | TRBJ2-7 | TRBV29-1 | CSVLGLAGGPREQYF | TGCAGCGTGCTGGGACTAGCGGGAGGGCCGCGAGAGCAGTACTTC
many | - | TRBJ2-1 | TRBV29-1 | CSVVKADSYNEQFF | TGCAGCGTTGTTAAGGCAGACTCCTACAATGAGCAGTTCTTC
few | - | TRBJ1-3 | TRBV29-1 | CSVEDSGQGPGNTIYF | TGCAGCGTTGAAGATTCGGGGCAGGGACCTGGAAACACCATATATTTT
- | - | TRBJ2-1 | TRBV2 | CASRLDRSTYNEQFF | TGTGCCAGCAGACTAGACAGGAGTACATACAATGAGCAGTTCTTC
many | TRBD1 | TRBJ2-5 | TRBV2 | CASSDGTVRETQYF | TGTGCCAGCAGTGATGGGACAGTACGTGAGACCCAGTACTTC
many | - | TRBJ1-1 | TRBV29-1 | CSVDANTEAFF | TGCAGCGTTGACGCGAACACTGAAGCTTTCTTT
many | TRBD1 | TRBJ1-1 | TRBV28 | CASSRQGMNTEAFF | TGTGCCAGCTCGAGACAGGGTATGAACACTGAAGCTTTCTTT
- | - | TRBJ1-1 | TRBV18 | CASSLDGTEAFF | TGTGCCAGCTCACTGGACGGAACTGAAGCTTTCTTT
- | TRBD2 | TRBJ2-3 | TRBV4-1 | CASSRSGSPTDTQYF | TGCGCCAGCAGCCGTAGCGGGAGCCCAACAGATACGCAGTATTTT
few | - | TRBJ1-1 | TRBV10-3 | CAISEGGMNTEAFF | TGTGCCATCAGTGAGGGTGGGATGAACACTGAAGCTTTCTTT
many | - | TRBJ2-7 | TRBV30 | CAWSAGTGAREQYF | TGTGCCTGGAGTGCCGGGACGGGAGCTCGCGAGCAGTACTTC
many | - | TRBJ2-7 | TRBV27 | CASRIEGGYEQYF | TGTGCGAGCAGAATAGAGGGGGGATACGAGCAGTACTTC
- | - | TRBJ2-3 | TRBV28 | CASGEEDTDTQYF | TGTGCCAGCGGGGAGGAGGACACAGATACGCAGTATTTT
many | - | TRBJ2-7 | TRBV29-1 | CSVELEGMVYEQYF | TGCAGCGTTGAATTGGAGGGGATGGTGTACGAGCAGTACTTC
few | - | TRBJ1-1 | TRBV10-3 | CAISVGRSATEAFF | TGTGCCATCAGTGTGGGCAGATCGGCCACTGAAGCTTTCTTT
many | - | TRBJ2-3 | TRBV24-1 | CATSDEDTQYF | TGTGCCACCAGTGACGAAGATACGCAGTATTTT
- | - | TRBJ2-1 | TRBV3-1 | CASSQMLNNEQFF | TGTGCCAGCAGCCAAATGTTAAACAATGAGCAGTTCTTC
many | - | TRBJ2-7 | TRBV7-9 | CASSLTSSEQYF | TGTGCCAGCAGCCTAACTAGTTCCGAGCAGTACTTC
few | - | TRBJ1-6 | TRBV28 | CASSFLAGANSPLHF | TGTGCCAGCAGTTTCCTGGCAGGGGCCAATTCACCCCTCCACTTT
- | - | TRBJ1-2 | TRBV7-2 | CASSPWQTYGYTF | TGTGCCAGCAGCCCATGGCAGACCTATGGCTACACCTTC